Sequencing of this TCR beta chain was carried out in a study of T cell responses to AZD1222 COVID-19 vaccine. In regard to this clone: The antigen is not known.

The table came from immunoSEQ multiplex PCR; TCRdb's copy has only in-frame clones and leaves some out. This sample has about 130,000 clones, with approximately 90% found just once. Trimming stripped 1 base from V and 0 bases from J, with 12 bases between. The V gene's germline CDR1 is LGHDT and CDR2 YNNKEL (reference sequence). CDR3 length: 16 residues. Whole-study results and caveats: Baseline seropositivity characterized only six AZD1222 recipients. With two AZD1222 doses given, Spike-specific TCR breadth and depth both rose. White British ancestry dominated among donors, who included more females, and clonal diversity was possibly underestimated.

This sequence was found in an adult in good health. This rearrangement joins TRBV3-1 (or the pseudogene TRBV3-2) to TRBJ2-5; D unclear. Source: peripheral blood, taken on day 0 of AZD1222 vaccination. The CDR3 region has the DNA TGTGCCAGCAGCCAAGCCCTAGTCAGGTACCAAGAGACCCAGTACTTC. This encodes CASSQALVRYQETQYF.